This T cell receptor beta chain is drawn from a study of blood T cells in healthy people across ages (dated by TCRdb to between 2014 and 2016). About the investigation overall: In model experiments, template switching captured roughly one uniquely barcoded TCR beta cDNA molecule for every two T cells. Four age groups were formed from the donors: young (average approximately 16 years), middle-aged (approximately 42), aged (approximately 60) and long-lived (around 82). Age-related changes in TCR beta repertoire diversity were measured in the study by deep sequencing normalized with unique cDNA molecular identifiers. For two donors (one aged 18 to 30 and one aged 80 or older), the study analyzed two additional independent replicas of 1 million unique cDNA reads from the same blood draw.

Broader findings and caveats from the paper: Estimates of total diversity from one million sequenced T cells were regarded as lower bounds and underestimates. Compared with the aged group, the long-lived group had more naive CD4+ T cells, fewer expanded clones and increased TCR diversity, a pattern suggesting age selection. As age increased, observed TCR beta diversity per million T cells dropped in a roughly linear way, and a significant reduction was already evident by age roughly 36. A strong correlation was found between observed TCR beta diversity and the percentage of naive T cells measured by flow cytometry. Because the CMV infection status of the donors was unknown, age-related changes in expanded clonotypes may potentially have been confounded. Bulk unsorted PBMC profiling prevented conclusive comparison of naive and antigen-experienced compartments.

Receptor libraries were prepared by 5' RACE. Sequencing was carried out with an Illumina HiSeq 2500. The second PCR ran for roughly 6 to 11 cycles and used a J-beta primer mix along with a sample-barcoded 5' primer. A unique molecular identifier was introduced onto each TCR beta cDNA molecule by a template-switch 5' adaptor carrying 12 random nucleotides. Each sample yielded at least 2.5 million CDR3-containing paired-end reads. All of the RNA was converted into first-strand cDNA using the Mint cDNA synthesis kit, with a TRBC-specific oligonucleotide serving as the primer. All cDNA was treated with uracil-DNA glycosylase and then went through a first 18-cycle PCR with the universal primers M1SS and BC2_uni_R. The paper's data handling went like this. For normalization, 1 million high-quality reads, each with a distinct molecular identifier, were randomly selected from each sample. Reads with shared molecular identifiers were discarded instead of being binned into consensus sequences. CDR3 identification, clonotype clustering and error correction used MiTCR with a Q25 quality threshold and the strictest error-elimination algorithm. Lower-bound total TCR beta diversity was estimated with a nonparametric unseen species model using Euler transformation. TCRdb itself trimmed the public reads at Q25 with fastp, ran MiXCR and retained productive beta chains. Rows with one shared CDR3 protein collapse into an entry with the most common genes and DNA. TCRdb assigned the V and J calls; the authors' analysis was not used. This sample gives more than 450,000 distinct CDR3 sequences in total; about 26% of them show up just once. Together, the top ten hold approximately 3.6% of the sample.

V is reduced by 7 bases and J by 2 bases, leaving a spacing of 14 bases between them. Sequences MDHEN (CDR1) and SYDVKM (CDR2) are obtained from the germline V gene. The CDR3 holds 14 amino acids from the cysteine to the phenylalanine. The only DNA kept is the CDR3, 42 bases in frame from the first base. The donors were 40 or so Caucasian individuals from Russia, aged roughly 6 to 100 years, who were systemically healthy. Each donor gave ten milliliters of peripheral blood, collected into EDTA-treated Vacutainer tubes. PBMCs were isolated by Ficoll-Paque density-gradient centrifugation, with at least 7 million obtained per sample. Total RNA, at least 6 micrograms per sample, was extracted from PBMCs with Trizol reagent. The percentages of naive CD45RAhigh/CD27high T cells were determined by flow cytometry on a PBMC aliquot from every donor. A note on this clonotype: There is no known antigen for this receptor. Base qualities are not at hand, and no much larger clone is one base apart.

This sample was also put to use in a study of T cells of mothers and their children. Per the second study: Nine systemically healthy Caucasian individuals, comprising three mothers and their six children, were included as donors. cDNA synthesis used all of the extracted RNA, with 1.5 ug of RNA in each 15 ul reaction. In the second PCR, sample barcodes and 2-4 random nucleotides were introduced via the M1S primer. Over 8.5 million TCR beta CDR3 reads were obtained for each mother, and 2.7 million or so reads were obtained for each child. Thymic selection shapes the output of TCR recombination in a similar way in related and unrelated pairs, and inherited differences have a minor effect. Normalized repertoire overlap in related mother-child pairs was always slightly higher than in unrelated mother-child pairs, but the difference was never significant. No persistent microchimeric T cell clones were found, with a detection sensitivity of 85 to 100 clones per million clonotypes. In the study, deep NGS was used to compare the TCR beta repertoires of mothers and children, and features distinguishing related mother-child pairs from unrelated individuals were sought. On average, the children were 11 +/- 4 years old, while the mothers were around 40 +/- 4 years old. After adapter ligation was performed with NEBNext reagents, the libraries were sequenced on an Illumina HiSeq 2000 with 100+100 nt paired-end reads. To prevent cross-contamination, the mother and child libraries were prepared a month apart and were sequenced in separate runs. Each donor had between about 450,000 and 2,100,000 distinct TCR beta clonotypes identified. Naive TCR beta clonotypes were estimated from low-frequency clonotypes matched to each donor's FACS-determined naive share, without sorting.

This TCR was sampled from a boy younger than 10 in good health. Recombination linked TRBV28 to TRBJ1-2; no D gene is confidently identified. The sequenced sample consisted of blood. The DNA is TGTGCCAGCAACTTAGCGGCCCCGAACTATGGCTACACCTTC. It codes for CASNLAAPNYGYTF.